The 30 T cell receptor beta chains in this list originate from one sample, sequenced in a study of OX40 agonist ivuxolimab in advanced cancers. TCRdb's copy holds only in-frame clones and misses some; the assay was immunoSEQ multiplex PCR. Here the sample spans around 69,000 clones, around 90% being singletons. The sequencing here drew on CD4+ or CD8+ T cells sorted from blood, taken in a trial of the OX40 agonist ivuxolimab. The receptors shown here come from an adult with an advanced solid tumor such as melanoma, head and neck, liver or kidney cancer.

The genes are TRBV19 and TRBJ2-1; TRBD2 aligns across 9 bases. The CDR3 covers 15 residues. Germline V gives CDR1 LNHDA, CDR2 SQIVND (reference sequence). Trimming took 4 bases from V and 3 from J; bases not matched to a gene: 4. CDR3: CASSSLAGSYNEQFF. For the CDR3, the DNA is TGTGCCAGTAGTAGTCTAGCGGGAAGCTACAATGAGCAGTTCTTC.

The J gene is TRBJ2-3, the V gene TRBV5-1, with TRBD1 identical over 8 bases. V was pared by 2 bases and J by 6 bases, with 8 bases of the junction left unmatched. CDR3 length: 15 amino acids. CDR1 and CDR2 from the germline V gene are SGHRS and YFSETQ. The CDR3, as DNA: TGCGCCAGCAGCTTAAGGGGGACAGGCTGGGATACGCAGTATTTT. Amino acids: CASSLRGTGWDTQYF.

The J gene is TRBJ1-2, the V gene TRBV7-3; D unclear. CDR1 is SGHTA, CDR2 FQGTGA, per germline. V lost 5 bases to trimming and J lost 0 bases, with 13 bases between them. The CDR3 is made up of 15 amino acids. The CDR3, as DNA: TGTGCCAGCAGCCCCGAGGGCCAAGCTAACTATGGCTACACCTTC. Its protein is CASSPEGQANYGYTF.

This chain uses TRBV5-4 with TRBJ1-2, with a possible D match to TRBD1 (6 bases). CDR1 is SGHNT and CDR2 is YYREEE in the germline V gene (reference sequence). The CDR3 runs to 13 residues. Trimming pared 4 bases from V and 4 bases from J, leaving 11 bases between. The CDR3 reads CASSEDSLYGYTF. The CDR3 DNA sequence: TGTGCCAGCAGCGAGGACAGCCTCTATGGCTACACCTTC.

V is TRBV7-9 and J is TRBJ2-1, with 9 bases identical to TRBD1. V dropped 5 bases and J dropped 4; count of bases not matched to a gene: 9. Germline CDR1 reads SEHNR; CDR2 reads FQNEAQ (reference sequence). This CDR3 contains 16 residues. The DNA of the CDR3 is TGTGCCAGCAGCCCCTGGACAGGGGCCCTATACAATGAGCAGTTCTTC. Amino acid sequence: CASSPWTGALYNEQFF. Using reference TRBV7-9 and TRBJ2-1 for the parts outside the CDR3, the full variable domain is DTGVSQNPRHKITKRGQNVTFRCDPISEHNRLYWYRQTLGQGPEFLTYFQNEAQLEKSRLLSDRFSAERPKGSFSTLEIQRTEQGDSAMYLCASSPWTGALYNEQFFGPGTRLTVL.

This clone has a single count. The rearrangement uses TRBV28 and TRBJ2-1; D not resolved. The V end was cut by 1 base, the J end by 2 bases, with 0 bases between. Germline values: CDR1 MDHEN, CDR2 SYDVKM. The CDR3 covers 12 residues. DNA for the CDR3: TGTGCCAGCAGTTTATCCTACAATGAGCAGTTCTTC. It translates to CASSLSYNEQFF. The variable domain in full, completed from reference TRBV28 and TRBJ2-1, reads DVKVTQSSRYLVKRTGEKVFLECVQDMDHENMFWYRQDPGLGLRLIYFSYDVKMKEKGDIPEGYSVSREKKERFSLILESASTNQTSMYLCASSLSYNEQFFGPGTRLTVL.

The chain is built from TRBV9 and TRBJ2-3, with 8 bases matching TRBD2. Trimming cost V 4 bases and J 2 bases; bases outside gene matches: 6. CDR1 is SGDLS, CDR2 YYNGEE, per germline. This CDR3 is 15 amino acids long. The CDR3 is CASSPRGGLTDTQYF. The CDR3 DNA reads as TGTGCCAGCAGCCCTCGGGGGGGACTCACAGATACGCAGTATTTT.

The genes are TRBV5-1 and TRBJ2-7; 14 bases fit TRBD2. CDR1 and CDR2 (germline): SGHRS, YFSETQ. The J segment lost 7 bases and the V segment lost 3 bases, leaving 9 bases of the junction unmatched. The CDR3 spans 16 residues. CDR3 residues: CASSYDGTSGSGEQYF. The CDR3 DNA follows: TGCGCCAGCAGCTATGACGGGACTAGCGGGAGTGGTGAGCAGTACTTC. The entire variable domain, with the rest obtained from reference TRBV5-1 and TRBJ2-7, is as follows: KAGVTQTPRYLIKTRGQQVTLSCSPISGHRSVSWYQQTPGQGLQFLFEYFSETQRNKGNFPGRFSGRQFSNSRSEMNVSTLELGDSALYLCASSYDGTSGSGEQYFGPGTRLTVT.

The chain joins TRBV11-2 to TRBJ2-1; TRBD2 matches at 9 bases. In germline, CDR1 is SGHAT, CDR2 FQNNGV. The CDR3 consists of 17 residues. With 5 bases clipped from V and 2 bases from J, the junction kept 10 bases outside the gene matches. CDR3: CASSPLGGGGAYNEQFF. As DNA, the CDR3 is TGTGCCAGCAGCCCGCTCGGGGGCGGGGGGGCCTACAATGAGCAGTTCTTC.

This clone was found once. The chain carries TRBV30 and TRBJ1-5; no reliable D call. The CDR3 totals 14 residues. CDR1 is GTSNPN and CDR2 is SVGIG in the germline V gene (reference sequence). V gave up 2 bases and J gave up 7 bases, with 15 bases separating them. The CDR3 DNA follows: TGTGCCTGGAGTTGGTCAGGAGGGAGACAGCCCCAGCATTTT. Its protein is CAWSWSGGRQPQHF.

The rearrangement uses TRBV7-2 and TRBJ2-7, with TRBD2 matching 9 bases. In germline, CDR1 is SGHTA, CDR2 FQGNSA. V shed 5 bases, J shed 3 bases, and the junction held 8 bases outside the gene matches. This CDR3 region has 15 residues. The CDR3 DNA is TGTGCCAGCAGCAGATTAGCGGGAGATAGCTACGAGCAGTACTTC. Its translation: CASSRLAGDSYEQYF. The entire variable domain, with the rest obtained from reference TRBV7-2 and TRBJ2-7, is as follows: GAGVSQSPSNKVTEKGKDVELRCDPISGHTALYWYRQSLGQGLEFLIYFQGNSAPDKSGLPSDRFSAERTGGSVSTLTIQRTQQEDSAVYLCASSRLAGDSYEQYFGPGTRLTVT.

The chain links TRBV21-1 to TRBJ2-4; TRBD2 was called by the table and not checked on the DNA. TRBV21-1 is deemed a pseudogene. This CDR3 has 13 residues. CDR3 region: CASSRWGGNIQYF. The CDR3 region has the DNA TGTGCCAGCAGCAGGTGGGGGGGCAACATTCAGTACTTC.

The rearrangement joins TRBV7-8 to TRBJ1-1, with TRBD1 matching 7 bases. CDR3 size: 15 residues. The germline V gene has CDR1 SGHVS and CDR2 FQNEAQ. J lost 5 bases, V lost 1 base, and 7 bases had no gene match. The CDR3 region has the DNA TGTGCCAGCAGCTTAGTTCCACAGGGGAGAACTGAAGCTTTCTTT. Amino acid sequence: CASSLVPQGRTEAFF.

The rearrangement links TRBV9 to TRBJ2-7; the match to TRBD1 covers 8 bases. Germline V gene lookup returns CDR1 SGDLS and CDR2 YYNGEE. Germline trimming cut 3 bases from V and 5 bases from J; bases unmatched to any gene: 13. CDR3 length: 16 residues. CDR3 protein: CASSAGPGGTGHEQYF. In nucleotides, the CDR3 is TGTGCCAGCAGCGCAGGACCAGGGGGCACCGGCCACGAGCAGTACTTC.

The J gene is TRBJ2-7, the V gene TRBV27; D is unclear. Trimming left V 5 bases short and J 2 bases short, with 10 bases between. Per the germline V gene, CDR1 is MNHEY and CDR2 is SMNVEV (reference sequence). The CDR3 has 13 amino acids. CDR3 DNA: TGTGCCAGCAGTCTTTTTGGCCCCTACGAGCAGTACTTC. This translates into CASSLFGPYEQYF.

The genes are TRBV28 and TRBJ1-2; TRBD1 aligns across 9 bases. The CDR3 has 18 amino acids. CDR1 is MDHEN, CDR2 SYDVKM, per germline. V lost 5 bases, J lost 4 bases, and 17 bases stayed unmatched. The CDR3 region is CASSATPGQGSPSYGYTF. The CDR3 DNA reads as TGTGCCAGCAGTGCTACTCCGGGACAGGGCTCCCCCAGCTATGGCTACACCTTC.

This clone was counted a single time. The V and J genes are TRBV21-1 and TRBJ2-2. TRBV21-1 is annotated as a pseudogene. The CDR3 totals 16 residues. Written as DNA, the CDR3 is TGTGCCAGCAGCAAGGGGGAGACGCAAGACACCGGGGAGCTGTTTTTT. Translating gives CASSKGETQDTGELFF.

In the case of this clone: This sample also contains other DNA sequences that code for the same CDR3. J is TRBJ2-3 and V is TRBV2, with D uncertain. Trimming pared 4 bases from V and 6 bases from J, leaving 5 bases between. The CDR3 spans 11 residues. Per germline, CDR1 SNHLY and CDR2 FYNNEI. The CDR3 DNA is TGTGCCAGCAGTGTTGGGGATACGCAGTATTTT. It translates to CASSVGDTQYF.

This clone was found a few times. This sequence joins TRBV4-2 and TRBJ1-2; D may be TRBD1 (5 bases). Germline V gene lookup returns CDR1 LGHNA and CDR2 YNFKEQ. The germline V and J ends were trimmed by 4 bases and 4 bases, with 16 bases remaining between them. CDR3 length: 15 residues. This CDR3 reads CASSPAGQGGYGYTF. DNA for the CDR3: TGTGCCAGCAGCCCAGCTGGGCAGGGAGGCTATGGCTACACCTTC.

The CDR3 is CSARPGQGQETQYF. For the CDR3, the DNA is TGCAGCGCCCGACCGGGACAGGGGCAAGAGACCCAGTACTTC. V usage is TRBV29-1 and J usage is TRBJ2-5; 10 nucleotides match TRBD1. Per the germline V gene, CDR1 is SQVTM and CDR2 is ANQGSEA. V dropped 7 bases and J dropped 2; count of bases not matched to a gene: 7. This CDR3 has 14 amino acids.

The chain links TRBV4-2 to TRBJ2-3; no firm D call. The V and J ends lost 0 bases and 0 bases respectively, with 10 bases between them. The CDR3 sequence is 16 residues long. Germline V CDR1 and CDR2: LGHNA, YNFKEQ. The CDR3 DNA reads TGTGCCAGCAGCCAAGATTATGTCAGTAGCACAGATACGCAGTATTTT. This translates into CASSQDYVSSTDTQYF.

This clone is a singleton in its sample. This rearrangement joins TRBV28 to TRBJ1-2; possibly TRBD1 for D (6 bases). V lost 1 base and J 4 bases, leaving 16 bases between the germline ends. This CDR3 is 16 amino acids long. Per germline, CDR1 MDHEN and CDR2 SYDVKM. The CDR3 loop is CASSLFRGPSRYGYTF. In nucleotides, the CDR3 is TGTGCCAGCAGTTTATTCAGGGGCCCGTCTCGCTATGGCTACACCTTC.

The chain uses TRBV11-2 and TRBJ2-7; the match to TRBD1 covers 12 bases. Germline V lookup: CDR1 SGHAT, CDR2 FQNNGV. This CDR3 is built from 16 residues. The V and J ends lost 8 bases and 3 bases, in that order; junction bases with no gene match: 11. As DNA, the CDR3 is TGTGCCAGCCAACCGGGACAGGGGGCTCTCTTCTACGAGCAGTACTTC. It encodes CASQPGQGALFYEQYF.

V usage is TRBV10-3 and J usage is TRBJ2-1, with 7 bases matching TRBD2. There are 15 residues in the CDR3. Trimming at V came to 4 bases and at J to 7 bases, leaving 10 bases not matched to a gene. Germline CDR1 ENHRY, CDR2 SYGVKD. The CDR3 DNA is TGTGCCATCAGTGGGCCAGCGGGAAGAGGGAATGAGCAGTTCTTC. This encodes CAISGPAGRGNEQFF.

The chain links TRBV9 to TRBJ2-2; 7 bases agree with TRBD1. V lost 3 bases and J lost 1; bases outside the gene matches: 3. Germline V gene sequence: CDR1 SGDLS, CDR2 YYNGEE. This CDR3 is 15 amino acids long. The CDR3 sequence is CASSGRDRNTGELFF. CDR3 nucleotides: TGTGCCAGCAGCGGAAGGGACAGGAACACCGGGGAGCTGTTTTTT.

CDR3 sequence: CASRVAGFTDTQYF. The CDR3, as DNA: TGTGCCAGCAGGGTAGCGGGATTCACAGATACGCAGTATTTT. This rearrangement joins TRBV27 to TRBJ2-3; 8 nucleotides match TRBD2. The CDR3 length is 14 residues. Germline assignment: CDR1 MNHEY and CDR2 SMNVEV (reference sequence). The junction had 4 bases not matched to a gene; V was cut back by 6 bases and J by 2 bases.

This chain connects TRBV19 to TRBJ1-2; 8 nucleotides agree with TRBD1. Germline CDR1 is LNHDA and CDR2 is SQIVND (reference sequence). This CDR3 spans 13 amino acids. J was trimmed by 7 bases and V by 7 bases; bases with no gene match: 8. CDR3 sequence reads: CASMDRARGGYTF. The CDR3 region has the DNA TGTGCCAGTATGGACAGGGCCCGGGGTGGCTACACCTTC.

The V and J genes are TRBV9 and TRBJ2-1; D unresolved. This CDR3 contains 12 residues. V was pared by 0 bases and J by 8 bases, with 6 bases between. Looked up from germline, CDR1 is SGDLS and CDR2 is YYNGEE. CDR3 loop: CASSVGEDEQFF. In DNA form, the CDR3 reads TGTGCCAGCAGCGTAGGGGAAGATGAGCAGTTCTTC.

The chain couples TRBV5-6 to TRBJ1-5; possible D gene TRBD1, 5 bases. The CDR3 contains 14 residues. V lost 0 bases to trimming and J lost 4 bases, with 8 bases between them. Germline V CDR1 and CDR2: SGHDT, YYEEEE. The CDR3 here is CASSLGGRNQPQHF. CDR3 in DNA: TGTGCCAGCAGCTTGGGGGGACGGAATCAGCCCCAGCATTTT. The full variable domain, in which reference TRBV5-6 and TRBJ1-5 provide the parts outside the CDR3, is DAGVTQSPTHLIKTRGQQVTLRCSPKSGHDTVSWYQQALGQGPQFIFQYYEEEERQRGNFPDRFSGHQFPNYSSELNVNALLLGDSALYLCASSLGGRNQPQHFGDGTRLSIL.

The V gene is TRBV6-5, the J gene TRBJ2-7; 8 bases are a match to TRBD2. The CDR3 length is 14 residues. The trim removed 6 bases at V and 6 bases at J, leaving 10 bases unmatched. CDR1 is MNHEY and CDR2 is SVGAGI in the germline V gene. CDR3 bases: TGTGCCAGCAGGAGAGCGGGAGACCGAAGCGAGCAGTACTTC. Translating it yields CASRRAGDRSEQYF.